This T cell receptor beta chain derives from a study of T-cell memory formation after mild COVID-19. As for the study in general: Largely donor-specific TCR clusters were found.

Whole-study results and caveats: Detection of some responders pre-infection suggested pre-existing cross-reactive memory T cells participated.

There are a few counts of this clonotype. Its target is not known. In TCRdb, the 5' RACE reads were re-called with MiXCR into one record per CDR3 protein. The table has approximately 290,000 distinct CDR3 sequences, over 7% seen once. Per germline, CDR1 SGHRS and CDR2 YFSETQ. Unmatched junction bases numbered 10, after V lost 4 bases and J lost 6 bases. The CDR3 length is 17 residues. The receptor comes from a young man who had mild COVID-19 (a few samples of this study predate the infection). Cell type and time point are not known. The sequenced material came from PBMCs or a T cell subset sorted from them (not recorded which). The chain carries TRBV5-1 and TRBJ2-3; 14 nucleotides match TRBD2. CDR3 nucleotides: TGCGCCAGCAGCATCGGGACTAGCGGGGGAGGCTCGGATACGCAGTATTTT. Its translation: CASSIGTSGGGSDTQYF.